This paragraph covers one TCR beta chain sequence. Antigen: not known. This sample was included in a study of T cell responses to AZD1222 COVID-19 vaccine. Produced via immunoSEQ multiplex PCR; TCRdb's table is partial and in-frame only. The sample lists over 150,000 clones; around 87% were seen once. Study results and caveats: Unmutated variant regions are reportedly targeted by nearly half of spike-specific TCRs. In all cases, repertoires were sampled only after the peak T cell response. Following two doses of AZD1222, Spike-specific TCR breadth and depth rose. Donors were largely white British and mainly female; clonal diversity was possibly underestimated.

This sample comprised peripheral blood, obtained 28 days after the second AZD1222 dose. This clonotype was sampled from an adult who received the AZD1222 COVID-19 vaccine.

The CDR3 protein is CAWSTSGETQYF. CDR3 bases: TGTGCCTGGAGTACTTCCGGGGAGACCCAGTACTTC. The chain combines TRBV30 with TRBJ2-5; no reliable D call. CDR3 length equals 12 residues. V was pared by 2 bases and J by 5 bases, with 9 bases between. Germline CDR1 is GTSNPN and CDR2 is SVGIG (reference sequence). Using reference TRBV30 and TRBJ2-5 for the parts outside the CDR3, the full variable domain is SQTIHQWPATLVQPVGSPLSLECTVEGTSNPNLYWYRQAAGRGLQLLFYSVGIGQISSEVPQNLSASRPQDRQFILSSKKLLLSDSGFYLCAWSTSGETQYFGPGTRLLVL.